This TCR beta chain was captured in a study of blood T cell repertoires in COVID-19. V dropped 4 bases and J dropped 0 bases, with 13 bases sitting between them. CDR1 and CDR2 from the germline V gene are MNHEY and SVGAGI. This CDR3 is built from 16 residues. Assay used: immunoSEQ multiplex PCR; TCRdb lists only in-frame clones, some missing. In the table there are hundreds of thousands of clones, approximately 86% of which are singletons. This receptor was taken from a woman aged 55-75 years with COVID-19, enrolled during active disease. What was sequenced was peripheral blood. V gene TRBV6-5 combines with J gene TRBJ1-3; D might be TRBD1 (5 bases). The CDR3 sequence is CASSSRQFRSGNTIYF. CDR3 sequence (DNA): TGTGCCAGCAGTTCCCGACAGTTTCGCTCTGGAAACACCATATATTTT.